This T cell receptor beta chain came from a study of blood T cell repertoires in COVID-19. Study background: From T cells, B-cell-depleted T cells, or PBMCs came the material, which was cDNA or gDNA.

In the study's own analysis: By means of reference gene primer amplification, nucleated cell counts were estimated. TCRdb's copy holds only in-frame clones and misses some; the assay was immunoSEQ multiplex PCR. V, J and clone size reflect that table, while D and trimming were determined from the DNA. The sample has roughly 160,000 clones; roughly 88% are singletons. Germline V lookup: CDR1 MNHEY, CDR2 SVGAGI. V lost 5 bases, J lost 4 bases, and 7 bases stayed unmatched. This CDR3 is 14 amino acids long. Seattle patients were enrolled while actively infected and followed longitudinally. The receptor comes from a man aged 18 to 29 with COVID-19, enrolled during active disease. Sample: peripheral blood. This chain connects TRBV6-5 to TRBJ1-1; 7 bases align to TRBD1. The CDR3 here is CASSTRQGPTEAFF. CDR3 DNA: TGTGCCAGCAGTACCCGACAGGGACCCACTGAAGCTTTCTTT.